Sequencing of this TCR beta chain was carried out in a study of blood T cells in healthy people across ages (dated by TCRdb to between 2014 and 2017). Background on the whole study: In model experiments, roughly one uniquely barcoded TCR beta cDNA molecule per two T cells was captured by template switching. Using deep sequencing normalized with unique cDNA molecular identifiers, the study measured how TCR beta repertoire diversity changes with age. The donors were divided into four age groups: young (average 16 years), middle-aged (approximately 39), aged (about 56) and long-lived (about 84). To avoid experimental bias, donors of different ages were distributed randomly across sequencing lanes. Using the same blood draw, the study looked at two additional independent replicas of 1 million unique cDNA reads for two donors, one aged 18 to 30 and the other aged 80 or older. The paper as a whole reports these results and caveats: The percentage of naive T cells measured by flow cytometry correlated strongly with observed TCR beta diversity. As age increased, observed TCR beta diversity per million T cells dropped in a roughly linear way, and a significant reduction was already evident by age roughly 36. Compared with the aged group, more naive CD4+ T cells, fewer expanded clones and increased TCR diversity were shown by the long-lived group, suggesting age selection. Conclusive comparison of naive and antigen-experienced compartments was prevented by the profiling of bulk unsorted PBMCs. Estimates of total diversity based on one million sequenced T cells were regarded as lower bounds and as underestimates. Because donor CMV infection status was unknown, age-related changes in expanded clonotypes were potentially confounded.

Trimmed from V: 4 bases; trimmed from J: 1 base; junction bases lacking a gene match: 11. From the cysteine through the phenylalanine, the CDR3 covers 20 amino acids. Solely the CDR3 DNA is kept, with 60 bases framed from the first base. The germline V gene encodes CDR1 SGDLS and CDR2 YYNGEE. Preparation of the library involved 5' RACE. Sequencing took place on an Illumina HiSeq 2500. A second roughly 6 to 12 cycle PCR used a sample-barcoded 5' primer and a J-beta primer mix. A unique molecular identifier was introduced onto each TCR beta cDNA molecule by a template-switch 5' adaptor carrying 12 random nucleotides. Each sample yielded at least 2.5 million CDR3-containing paired-end reads. The Mint cDNA synthesis kit, primed by a TRBC-specific oligonucleotide, was used to synthesize first-strand cDNA from all RNA. After uracil-DNA glycosylase treatment, a first 18-cycle PCR used universal primers M1SS and BC2_uni_R on all cDNA. Per the original workflow: Normalization of each sample was performed by random selection of 1 million high-quality reads, each carrying a distinct molecular identifier. Reads sharing molecular identifiers were discarded rather than binned into consensus sequences. MiTCR, with a Q25 quality threshold and the strictest error-elimination algorithm, was used for CDR3 identification, clonotype clustering and error correction. A nonparametric unseen species model with Euler transformation was used to estimate lower-bound total TCR beta diversity. Using fastp trimming at Q25 and MiXCR clonotype assembly, TCRdb reanalyzed the public sequencing data and kept in-frame beta chains. Here each entry gathers all rows of one CDR3 protein and keeps the most common genes and DNA. These V and J calls rely on TCRdb rather than the paper's analysis. The sample data list under 800,000 distinct CDR3 sequences, and 20% to 25% of these were observed just once. Jointly, the top ten make up 3.6% of the sample.

The donors were roughly 40 Caucasian individuals from Russia, aged roughly 6 to 100 years, who were systemically healthy. Approximately 10 milliliters of peripheral blood were collected from each donor into EDTA-treated Vacutainer tubes. PBMCs were isolated by Ficoll-Paque density-gradient centrifugation, with at least 7 million obtained per sample. Trizol reagent was used to extract total RNA from the PBMCs, yielding at least 5 micrograms per sample. Naive CD45RAhigh/CD27high T cell percentages were measured by flow cytometry on a PBMC aliquot from every donor. With regard to this clonotype: The antigen it binds to is not known. Per-base qualities were not stored, and no clone one base away is much larger.

The sequence is built from TRBV9 and TRBJ2-1; 16 bases in the middle match TRBD2. Sequenced: blood. The TCR originated in a man aged 65 to 85 in good health. The CDR3 region reads CASSNPSGLAGGPSYNEQFF. The bases read TGTGCCAGCAGCAACCCGTCGGGACTAGCGGGAGGGCCTTCCTACAATGAGCAGTTCTTC.